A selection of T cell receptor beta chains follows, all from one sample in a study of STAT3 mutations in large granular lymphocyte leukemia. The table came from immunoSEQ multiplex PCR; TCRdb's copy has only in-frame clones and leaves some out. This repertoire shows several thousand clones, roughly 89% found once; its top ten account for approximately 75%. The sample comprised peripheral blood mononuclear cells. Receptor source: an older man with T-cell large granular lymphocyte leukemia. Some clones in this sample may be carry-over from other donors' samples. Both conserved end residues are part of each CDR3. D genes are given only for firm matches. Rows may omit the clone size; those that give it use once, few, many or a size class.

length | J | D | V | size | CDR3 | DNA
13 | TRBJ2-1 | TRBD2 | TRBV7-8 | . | CASSLARENEQFF | TGTGCCAGCAGCTTAGCGCGGGAGAATGAGCAGTTCTTC
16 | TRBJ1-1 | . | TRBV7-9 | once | CASSPSNVGENTEAFF | TGTGCCAGCAGCCCCTCTAATGTAGGGGAGAACACTGAAGCTTTCTTT
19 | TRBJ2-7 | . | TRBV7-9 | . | CASSLDTPMSIITAYEQYF | TGTGCCAGCAGCTTAGATACCCCAATGTCGATAATAACCGCCTACGAGCAGTACTTC
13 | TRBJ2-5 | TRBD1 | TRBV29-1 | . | CSVTGTGGKDQYF | TGCAGCGTTACCGGGACAGGGGGGAAGGACCAGTACTTC
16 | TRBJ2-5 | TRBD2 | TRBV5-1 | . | CASSLVGGGPWETQYF | TGCGCCAGCAGCTTGGTCGGCGGGGGGCCATGGGAGACCCAGTACTTC
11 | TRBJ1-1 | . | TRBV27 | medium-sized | CASSSGTEAFF | TGTGCCAGCAGTTCGGGGACTGAAGCTTTCTTT
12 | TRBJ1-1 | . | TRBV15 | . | CATSIGRGMAFF | TGTGCCACCAGCATCGGGCGGGGGATGGCTTTCTTT
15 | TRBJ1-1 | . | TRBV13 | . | CASSSHFTGYTEAFF | TGTGCCAGCAGCTCCCATTTTACAGGGTACACTGAAGCTTTCTTT
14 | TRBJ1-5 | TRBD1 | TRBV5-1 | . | CASSPGQQNQPQHF | TGCGCCAGCAGCCCGGGACAGCAAAATCAGCCCCAGCATTTT
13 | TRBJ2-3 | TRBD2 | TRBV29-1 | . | CSVGTGEGDTQYF | TGCAGCGTCGGGACCGGGGAGGGGGATACGCAGTATTTT
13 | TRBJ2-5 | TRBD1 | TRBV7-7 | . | CASSGTGVETQYF | TGTGCTAGCAGCGGGACAGGGGTTGAGACCCAGTACTTC
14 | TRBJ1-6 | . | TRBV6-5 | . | CASSKFGYNSPLHF | TGTGCCAGCAGCAAGTTCGGGTATAATTCACCCCTCCACTTT
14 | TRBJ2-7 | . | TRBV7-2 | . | CASSLAWGESEQYF | TGTGCCAGCAGCTTAGCGTGGGGGGAGTCCGAGCAGTACTTC
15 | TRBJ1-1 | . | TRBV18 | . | CASSPPSPMNTEAFF | TGTGCCAGCTCACCACCGAGCCCCATGAACACTGAAGCTTTCTTT
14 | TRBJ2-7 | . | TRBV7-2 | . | CASSLRKETHEQYF | TGTGCCAGCAGCTTAAGGAAGGAAACGCACGAGCAGTACTTC
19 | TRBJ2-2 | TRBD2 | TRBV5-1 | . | CASSLSPERGGRVAGELFF | TGCGCCAGCAGCTTGTCTCCCGAGCGGGGGGGCCGGGTAGCCGGGGAGCTGTTTTTT
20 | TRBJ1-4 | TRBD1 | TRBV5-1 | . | CASSSPGDRGYIRTNEKLFF | TGCGCCAGCAGCTCACCGGGGGACAGGGGCTATATCCGTACTAATGAAAAACTGTTTTTT
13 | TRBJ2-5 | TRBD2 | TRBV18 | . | CASSQLAEETQYF | TGTGCCAGCTCACAGCTAGCGGAAGAGACCCAGTACTTC
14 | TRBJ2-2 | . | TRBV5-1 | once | CASSLVRVSGELFF | TGCGCCAGCAGCTTGGTGCGTGTCTCCGGGGAGCTGTTTTTT
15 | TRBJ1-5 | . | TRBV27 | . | CASSLSPVSGQPQHF | TGTGCCAGCAGTTTAAGTCCGGTCTCGGGGCAGCCCCAGCATTTT
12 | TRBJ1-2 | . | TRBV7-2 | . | CASSFTNYGYTF | TGTGCCAGCAGTTTTACTAACTATGGCTACACCTTC
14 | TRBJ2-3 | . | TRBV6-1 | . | CASSIPWGTDTQYF | TGTGCCAGCAGTATCCCCTGGGGCACAGATACGCAGTATTTT
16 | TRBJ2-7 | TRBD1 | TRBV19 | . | CASSIGLGQGVYEQYF | TGTGCCAGTAGTATAGGACTGGGACAGGGGGTTTACGAGCAGTACTTC
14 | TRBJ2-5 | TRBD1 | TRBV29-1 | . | CSVETGQGQETQYF | TGCAGCGTTGAAACGGGACAGGGACAAGAGACCCAGTACTTC
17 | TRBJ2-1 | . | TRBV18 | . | CASSPATRGGQSNEQFF | TGTGCCAGCTCACCAGCCACTAGGGGGGGCCAGAGCAATGAGCAGTTCTTC
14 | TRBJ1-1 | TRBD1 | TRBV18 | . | CASSTEGALTEAFF | TGTGCCAGCTCAACTGAGGGGGCGCTTACTGAAGCTTTCTTT
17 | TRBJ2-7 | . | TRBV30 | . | CAWSWVFKWVDSYEQYF | TGTGCCTGGAGTTGGGTCTTCAAGTGGGTAGACTCCTACGAGCAGTACTTC
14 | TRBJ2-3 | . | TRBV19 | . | CASKSGTGTDTQYF | TGTGCCAGTAAGAGCGGGACAGGCACAGATACGCAGTATTTT
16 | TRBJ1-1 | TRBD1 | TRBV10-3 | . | CAISEAPGQLNTEAFF | TGTGCCATCAGTGAGGCCCCGGGACAGCTGAACACTGAAGCTTTCTTT
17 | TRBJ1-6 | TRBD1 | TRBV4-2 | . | CASSTGQASSYNSPLHF | TGTGCCAGCAGCACCGGACAGGCCAGCTCCTATAATTCACCCCTCCACTTT
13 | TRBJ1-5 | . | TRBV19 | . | CASSIEGFQPQHF | TGTGCCAGTAGTATAGAAGGTTTTCAGCCCCAGCATTTT
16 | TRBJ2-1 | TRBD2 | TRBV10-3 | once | CAISSPSGGLANEQFF | TGTGCCATCAGTTCCCCTAGCGGGGGGCTTGCCAATGAGCAGTTCTTC
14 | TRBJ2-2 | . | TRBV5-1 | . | CASSPGTPTGELFF | TGCGCCAGCAGCCCCGGGACACCTACCGGGGAGCTGTTTTTT
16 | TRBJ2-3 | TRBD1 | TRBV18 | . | CASSPGRQGVKDTQYF | TGTGCCAGCTCACCAGGAAGACAGGGAGTCAAAGATACGCAGTATTTT
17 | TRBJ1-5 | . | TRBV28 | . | CASSSGTNPDGNQPQHF | TGTGCCAGCAGCTCCGGGACGAATCCGGACGGCAATCAGCCCCAGCATTTT
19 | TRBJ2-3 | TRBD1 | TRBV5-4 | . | CASSSLWGGGQGGADTQYF | TGTGCCAGCAGCTCACTCTGGGGCGGGGGACAGGGGGGTGCAGATACGCAGTATTTT
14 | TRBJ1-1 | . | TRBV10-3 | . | CAICPSGGNTEAFF | TGTGCCATCTGTCCCTCCGGGGGGAACACTGAAGCTTTCTTT
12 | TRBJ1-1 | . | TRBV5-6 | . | CASSLRNTEAFF | TGTGCCAGCAGCCTCAGGAACACTGAAGCTTTCTTT